Presented here are 30 T cell receptor beta chains from one specimen sequenced in a study of OX40 agonist ivuxolimab in advanced cancers. The table came from immunoSEQ multiplex PCR; TCRdb's copy has only in-frame clones and leaves some out. The repertoire holds approximately 99,000 clones, with roughly 95% as singletons. This specimen was CD4+ or CD8+ T cells sorted from blood, taken in a trial of the OX40 agonist ivuxolimab. These receptors originate from an adult with an advanced solid tumor such as melanoma, head and neck, liver or kidney cancer.

The chain carries TRBV6-5 and TRBJ2-3; D may be TRBD2 (6 bases). V was clipped by 6 bases and J by 4 bases, with 14 bases between them. This CDR3 is 14 amino acids long. Looked up from germline, CDR1 is MNHEY and CDR2 is SVGAGI. CDR3 loop: CASRRASGADTQYF. The CDR3 nucleotides read TGTGCCAGCAGACGGGCTTCGGGGGCAGATACGCAGTATTTT.

V gene TRBV11-2 combines with J gene TRBJ1-2; 9 nucleotides agree with TRBD1. There are 14 residues in the CDR3. CDR1 and CDR2 (germline): SGHAT, FQNNGV. After removal of 4 bases from V and 4 bases from J, the junction contained 4 bases not matched to a gene. The CDR3 here is CASSSQTGGYGYTF. CDR3 in DNA: TGTGCCAGCAGCTCGCAGACAGGGGGCTATGGCTACACCTTC.

This clone occurred once. This chain connects TRBV9 to TRBJ2-5; 10 bases are shared with TRBD1. Germline lookup yields CDR1 SGDLS and CDR2 YYNGEE. V dropped 0 bases and J dropped 5; count of bases not matched to a gene: 10. CDR3 size: 17 residues. The CDR3 region is CASSVGPGQGGLETQYF. The CDR3 DNA reads TGTGCCAGCAGCGTAGGCCCCGGACAGGGGGGTTTGGAGACCCAGTACTTC.

This rearrangement joins TRBV10-3 to TRBJ2-7; possible D gene TRBD1, 5 bases. The CDR3 is 12 amino acids. Germline loops: CDR1 ENHRY, CDR2 SYGVKD. V shed 10 bases and J shed 3 bases, with 13 bases lying between them. The CDR3 DNA is TGTGCCACTGGGGCAGCGAACTACGAGCAGTACTTC. This translates into CATGAANYEQYF.

The chain has TRBV11-3 and TRBJ1-2, with a possible D match to TRBD1 (5 bases). V dropped 5 bases and J dropped 6 bases, with 25 bases sitting between them. CDR1 is SGHNT and CDR2 is YENEEA in the germline V gene. The CDR3 has 17 residues. The chain's CDR3 is CASSPKDRDFSSNGYTF. CDR3 DNA: TGTGCCAGCAGCCCCAAAGACCGGGACTTCAGTTCTAATGGCTACACCTTC.

The chain combines TRBV14 with TRBJ2-2; 9 bases are shared with TRBD2. Germline trimming cut 6 bases from V and 5 bases from J; bases unmatched to any gene: 10. The CDR3 totals 16 residues. CDR1 and CDR2 from the germline V gene are SGHDN and FVKESK. The chain's CDR3 is CASSPLAGFGTGELFF. CDR3 in DNA: TGTGCCAGCAGTCCGCTAGCGGGGTTTGGGACCGGGGAGCTGTTTTTT.

The J gene is TRBJ2-3, the V gene TRBV21-1; no check of the table's D call, TRBD1, against the DNA was made. TRBV21-1 represents a pseudogene. This CDR3 contains 15 residues. The DNA for the CDR3 is TGTGCCAGCAGCATGAGGGGGCTTGGGACAGATACGCAGTATTTT. Protein sequence: CASSMRGLGTDTQYF.

The rearrangement uses TRBV7-2 and TRBJ2-7; D gene unclear. V lost 1 base and J 6 bases, leaving 10 bases between the germline ends. Germline CDR1 is SGHTA and CDR2 is FQGNSA. This CDR3 contains 13 residues. CDR3 amino acids: CASSLEAILEQYF. CDR3 coding DNA: TGTGCCAGCAGCTTAGAAGCGATTCTCGAGCAGTACTTC.

This chain joins TRBV30 and TRBJ1-4, with D unclear. Germline-derived CDR1 and CDR2 are GTSNPN and SVGIG (reference sequence). The CDR3 length is 12 residues. V lost 4 bases and J 8 bases, leaving 11 bases between the germline ends. CDR3 sequence (DNA): TGTGCCTGGACTATCGGGAGGGAAAAACTGTTTTTT. Translated: CAWTIGREKLFF.

This rearrangement joins TRBV6-5 to TRBJ1-2; 8 bases map to TRBD1. The CDR3 totals 15 residues. The trim removed 0 bases at V and 8 bases at J, leaving 8 bases unmatched. Germline values: CDR1 MNHEY, CDR2 SVGAGI. CDR3 protein: CASSYSTGDLRGYTF. CDR3 bases: TGTGCCAGCAGTTACTCGACAGGGGATCTTCGCGGCTACACCTTC.

This clone came up a few times. The chain combines TRBV18 with TRBJ2-7; D gene unclear. V lost 0 bases and J lost 0, with 9 bases in between. The CDR3 sequence is 15 residues long. The V gene's germline CDR1 is KGHSH and CDR2 LQKENI. The CDR3 region has the DNA TGTGCCAGCTCACCACCTAGTACAGCCTCCTACGAGCAGTACTTC. Protein: CASSPPSTASYEQYF. The complete variable domain, with remaining parts taken from reference TRBV18 and TRBJ2-7, reads NAGVMQNPRHLVRRRGQEARLRCSPMKGHSHVYWYRQLPEEGLKFMVYLQKENIIDESGMPKERFSAEFPKEGPSILRIQQVVRGDSAAYFCASSPPSTASYEQYFGPGTRLTVT.

V and J are TRBV7-2 and TRBJ2-7; D call uncertain. Trimming stripped 1 base from V and 6 bases from J, with 13 bases between. The V gene's germline CDR1 is SGHTA and CDR2 FQGNSA. The CDR3 spans 14 residues. CDR3: CASSLGQPLIEQYF. Here the CDR3 DNA reads TGTGCCAGCAGCTTAGGGCAGCCCCTAATCGAGCAGTACTTC.

The rearrangement joins TRBV5-1 to TRBJ2-6; D not certain. The germline V gene encodes CDR1 SGHRS and CDR2 YFSETQ. CDR3 length: 16 amino acids. V shed 4 bases and J shed 0 bases, with 11 bases lying between them. The CDR3 nucleotides read TGCGCCAGCAGCCGTGGTCTAAGCTCTGGGGCCAACGTCCTGACTTTC. Translated, it gives CASSRGLSSGANVLTF.

This chain links TRBV18 with TRBJ1-3; D gene uncertain. The CDR3 has 16 residues. Germline V gives CDR1 KGHSH, CDR2 LQKENI. Trimming took 6 bases from V and 0 from J, leaving 15 bases between them. CDR3: CASSHDAVNSGNTIYF. The CDR3 DNA follows: TGTGCCAGCTCGCACGACGCAGTGAACTCTGGAAACACCATATATTTT.

This clone was observed once. V and J are TRBV7-9 and TRBJ2-1; TRBD2 aligns across 7 bases. The germline V gene has CDR1 SEHNR and CDR2 FQNEAQ (reference sequence). V was clipped by 5 bases and J by 5 bases; unmatched bases: 12. This CDR3 is 16 amino acids long. This chain's CDR3 is CASSTLAGEKHNEQFF. CDR3 coding DNA: TGTGCCAGCAGCACCCTTGCGGGAGAGAAACACAATGAGCAGTTCTTC. Full variable domain (outside the CDR3, taken from reference TRBV7-9 and TRBJ2-1): DTGVSQNPRHKITKRGQNVTFRCDPISEHNRLYWYRQTLGQGPEFLTYFQNEAQLEKSRLLSDRFSAERPKGSFSTLEIQRTEQGDSAMYLCASSTLAGEKHNEQFFGPGTRLTVL.

This chain joins TRBV14 and TRBJ1-2; tentatively, D is TRBD1 (5 bases). There are 14 residues in the CDR3. V was cut by 3 bases and J by 8 bases, with 16 bases left in between. The germline gives CDR1 SGHDN, CDR2 FVKESK. The chain's CDR3 is CASSHSRRGGGYTF. CDR3 in DNA: TGTGCCAGCAGCCACTCCAGGAGGGGAGGAGGCTACACCTTC.

This sequence joins TRBV14 and TRBJ1-3, with a possible D match to TRBD1 (5 bases). This CDR3 comprises 15 residues. Looked up from germline, CDR1 is SGHDN and CDR2 is FVKESK. Trimming stripped 4 bases from V and 4 bases from J, with 14 bases between. The CDR3 nucleotides read TGTGCCAGCAGCCCTCTTGCAGGGTCGGGAAACACCATATATTTT. Protein: CASSPLAGSGNTIYF.

This clone has a single count. The identical CDR3 is also encoded by other nucleotide sequences in the sample. V usage is TRBV29-1 and J usage is TRBJ2-1; possibly TRBD2 for D (5 bases). Per germline, CDR1 SQVTM and CDR2 ANQGSEA. V was clipped by 5 bases and J by 3 bases, with 5 bases between them. The CDR3 has 11 amino acids. The CDR3 DNA is TGCAGCGTTCGGGACTACAATGAGCAGTTCTTC. This sequence encodes CSVRDYNEQFF.

The sample holds one count of this clone. This chain links TRBV28 with TRBJ2-2, with D unresolved. CDR3 size: 16 residues. V was cut by 6 bases and J by 2 bases, with 16 bases left in between. The germline V gene has CDR1 MDHEN and CDR2 SYDVKM. The CDR3 sequence: CASSRHKTSNTGELFF. CDR3 DNA: TGTGCCAGCAGCCGTCATAAGACATCCAACACCGGGGAGCTGTTTTTT.

The chain employs TRBV7-6 and TRBJ1-1; D uncertain. Germline CDR1 and CDR2: SGHVS and FNYEAQ. Between the trimmed V and J ends, which lost 4 bases and 5 bases, there was a span of 5 bases. The CDR3 has 11 residues. The CDR3 region has the DNA TGTGCCAGCAGCTCTATGACTGAAGCTTTCTTT. This encodes CASSSMTEAFF.

This rearrangement joins TRBV10-3 to TRBJ2-3; 10 positions match TRBD1. J gave up 0 bases and V 7 bases, and 4 bases lay outside the gene matches. The CDR3 spans 15 residues. Germline CDR1 and CDR2: ENHRY and SYGVKD. The CDR3 sequence is CAIKRGQGSTDTQYF. In nucleotides, the CDR3 is TGTGCCATCAAAAGGGGACAGGGGAGCACAGATACGCAGTATTTT.

The chain links TRBV5-6 to TRBJ2-2; D not certain. Germline V gene lookup returns CDR1 SGHDT and CDR2 YYEEEE. The ends were cut back, 2 bases at V and 1 base at J, with 12 bases in the middle. The CDR3 loop spans 16 amino acids. CDR3 sequence reads: CASSFLDLLNTGELFF. In DNA form, the CDR3 reads TGTGCCAGCAGCTTTTTGGACCTACTGAACACCGGGGAGCTGTTTTTT. Supplemented by reference TRBV5-6 and TRBJ2-2, the full variable domain reads DAGVTQSPTHLIKTRGQQVTLRCSPKSGHDTVSWYQQALGQGPQFIFQYYEEEERQRGNFPDRFSGHQFPNYSSELNVNALLLGDSALYLCASSFLDLLNTGELFFGEGSRLTVL.

A single count supports this clone. The chain is built from TRBV2 and TRBJ2-7, with a possible D match to TRBD1 (7 bases). The length of the CDR3 is 16 residues. V was shortened by 6 bases and J by 2 bases, with 20 bases between the two germline ends. Germline assignment: CDR1 SNHLY and CDR2 FYNNEI. CDR3 sequence (DNA): TGTGCCAGCAGGGGGGGACAGTCACAGTTCACCTACGAGCAGTACTTC. Its translation: CASRGGQSQFTYEQYF.

The chain has TRBV6-5 and TRBJ2-1; 8 bases fit TRBD2. V was pared by 6 bases and J by 2 bases, with 6 bases of the junction left unmatched. The CDR3 is made up of 15 amino acids. Per the germline V gene, CDR1 is MNHEY and CDR2 is SVGAGI. The CDR3, as DNA: TGTGCCAGCAGCCCCGGGACTAGGGCCTACAATGAGCAGTTCTTC. Translation: CASSPGTRAYNEQFF.

The chain carries TRBV6-5 and TRBJ2-5; 9 bases are a match to TRBD1. The J call may be faulty, since TRBJ2-7 better matches the DNA end. CDR1 is MNHEY, CDR2 SVGAGI, per germline. CDR3 length: 14 amino acids. Here the CDR3 reads CASSGPGQGFEQYF. CDR3 bases: TGTGCCAGCAGCGGCCCCGGACAGGGGTTCGAGCAGTACTTC.

The chain joins TRBV5-5 to TRBJ1-1; D unresolved. V lost 0 bases and J 2 bases, leaving 5 bases between the germline ends. Germline V gene data show CDR1 as SGHKS and CDR2 as YYEKEE (reference sequence). The CDR3 is 13 residues long. CDR3 sequence: CASSLDRNTEAFF. In DNA form, the CDR3 reads TGTGCCAGCAGCTTGGACAGAAACACTGAAGCTTTCTTT.

The V gene is TRBV7-2, the J gene TRBJ2-7, with TRBD2 matching over 7 bases. Per germline, CDR1 SGHTA and CDR2 FQGNSA. The CDR3 is 15 residues long. J gave up 2 bases and V 0 bases, and 4 bases lay outside the gene matches. CDR3 sequence reads: CASSLAGGATYEQYF. CDR3 sequence (DNA): TGTGCCAGCAGCTTAGCGGGAGGGGCCACCTACGAGCAGTACTTC.

The chain has TRBV5-1 and TRBJ1-1; 12 bases align to TRBD1. The germline gives CDR1 SGHRS, CDR2 YFSETQ. The J segment lost 4 bases and the V segment lost 5 bases, leaving 6 bases of the junction unmatched. The length of the CDR3 is 15 residues. In DNA form, the CDR3 reads TGCGCCAGCAGAGGGGACAGGGGGCAGGTCACTGAAGCTTTCTTT. It is translated as CASRGDRGQVTEAFF. Drawing the rest from reference TRBV5-1 and TRBJ1-1, the complete variable domain is KAGVTQTPRYLIKTRGQQVTLSCSPISGHRSVSWYQQTPGQGLQFLFEYFSETQRNKGNFPGRFSGRQFSNSRSEMNVSTLELGDSALYLCASRGDRGQVTEAFFGQGTRLTVV.

This sequence joins TRBV5-1 and TRBJ2-5, with D tentatively TRBD1 (6 bases). This CDR3 has 15 amino acids. CDR1 and CDR2 (germline): SGHRS, YFSETQ. Trimming took 4 bases from V and 5 from J, leaving 18 bases between them. The CDR3 nucleotides are TGCGCCAGCAGCGGCGGGCAGGGGTTGGTGGAGACCCAGTACTTC. Encoded protein: CASSGGQGLVETQYF.

CDR3 region: CSVAGLYSTDTQYF. DNA of the CDR3: TGCAGCGTTGCAGGGCTATATAGCACAGATACGCAGTATTTT. V and J are TRBV29-1 and TRBJ2-3, with D perhaps matching TRBD1 (5 bases). Per the germline V gene, CDR1 is SQVTM and CDR2 is ANQGSEA. V shed 4 bases and J shed 0 bases, with 11 bases lying between them. The CDR3 consists of 14 residues.